The clone carrying this TCR beta chain was seen ten or more times. Antigen specificity is unknown. MiXCR was run by TCRdb on the 5' RACE reads, yielding one entry per CDR3 protein. Here the sample spans about 330,000 distinct CDR3 sequences, 6.5% to 10% being singletons. This sample is drawn from a study of CD8 T cells in ankylosing spondylitis. Study-level findings and limits: CD8+ by phenotype, disease-linked clones were relatively rare in peripheral blood. Past studies reported some motif variants in reactive arthritis synovial fluid and blood. One TCR beta motif, made up of seven to nine highly homologous variants, appeared characteristic of ankylosing spondylitis blood.

The V end lost 0 bases, the J end lost 7 bases, and 9 bases lay between the germline ends. Germline V CDR1 and CDR2: SGHRS, YFSETQ. The CDR3 contains 13 residues. The source of this sequence is a male donor with ankylosing spondylitis. This chain links TRBV5-1 with TRBJ2-3; D remains ambiguous. Sequencing was done on a sample of blood, either unsorted or a sorted T cell fraction (not recorded which). The CDR3 region is CASSLGIGHTQYF. The CDR3 region has the DNA TGCGCCAGCAGCTTGGGCATTGGTCATACGCAGTATTTT. Full variable domain (missing parts from reference TRBV5-1 and TRBJ2-3): KAGVTQTPRYLIKTRGQQVTLSCSPISGHRSVSWYQQTPGQGLQFLFEYFSETQRNKGNFPGRFSGRQFSNSRSEMNVSTLELGDSALYLCASSLGIGHTQYFGPGTRLTVL.